Below are 19 T cell receptor beta chains sequenced from a single sample in a study of blood T cell repertoires in COVID-19. The protocol was immunoSEQ multiplex PCR, while the TCRdb copy is restricted to in-frame clones and leaves out a portion. The sample carries about 86,000 clones, approximately 80% recorded once. Sequencing used peripheral blood. The source of these receptors is a woman at least 80 years old with active or convalescent COVID-19.

This clone appeared once. The genes are TRBV30 and TRBJ2-5, with 9 bases that match TRBD2. Germline V gene lookup returns CDR1 GTSNPN and CDR2 SVGIG (reference sequence). The CDR3 is 13 amino acids. With V trimmed by 5 bases and J by 7 bases, 8 bases remained unmatched. This CDR3 is CAWFRSGSGTQYF. The CDR3 nucleotides are TGTGCCTGGTTTCGTAGCGGGAGTGGGACCCAGTACTTC.

This clone was observed a handful of times. The chain carries TRBV19 and TRBJ1-6; D is possibly TRBD1 (5 bases). The CDR3 covers 14 residues. CDR1 is LNHDA and CDR2 is SQIVND in the germline V gene (reference sequence). Trimming shortened V by 5 bases and J by 8 bases, and 13 bases separated the two germline ends. For the CDR3, the DNA is TGTGCCAGTAGTCCCCCCAGGGTGGATTCACCCCTCCACTTT. Encoded protein: CASSPPRVDSPLHF.

The rearrangement links TRBV5-1 to TRBJ1-5; no clear D. The V end was cut by 3 bases, the J end by 7 bases, with 14 bases between. The CDR3 is 14 amino acids. Per germline, CDR1 SGHRS and CDR2 YFSETQ. CDR3 region: CASSWTAGGQPQHF. Here the CDR3 DNA reads TGCGCCAGCAGCTGGACCGCGGGCGGACAGCCCCAGCATTTT.

This clone appeared a single time. The genes are TRBV25-1 and TRBJ1-6, with TRBD1 matching 8 bases. This CDR3 is 15 amino acids long. V shed 3 bases, J shed 6 bases, and the junction held 4 bases outside the gene matches. CDR1 and CDR2 from the germline V gene are MGHDK and SYGVNS. The CDR3 DNA follows: TGTGCCAGCAGTGAGTCGGGACAGGTTAATTCACCCCTCCACTTT. Protein: CASSESGQVNSPLHF. The whole variable domain, remainder taken from reference TRBV25-1 and TRBJ1-6, is EADIYQTPRYLVIGTGKKITLECSQTMGHDKMYWYQQDPGMELHLIHYSYGVNSTEKGDLSSESTVSRIRTEHFPLTLESARPSHTSQYLCASSESGQVNSPLHFGNGTRLTVT.

The V and J genes are TRBV19 and TRBJ1-1, with 7 bases that match TRBD1. The CDR3 has 15 amino acids. In germline, CDR1 is LNHDA, CDR2 SQIVND (reference sequence). The V segment lost 3 bases and the J segment 1 base; nucleotides outside the gene matches: 5. DNA for the CDR3: TGTGCCAGTAGTATGCGGGGACAGCCGAACACTGAAGCTTTCTTT. This gives the protein CASSMRGQPNTEAFF.

The rearrangement links TRBV4-2 to TRBJ2-2, with a weak D call TRBD1 (6 bases). The CDR3 has 15 amino acids. Germline-derived CDR1 and CDR2 are LGHNA and YNFKEQ. V dropped 4 bases and J dropped 0 bases, with 9 bases sitting between them. The DNA of the CDR3 is TGTGCCAGCAGCCCAGACAGGTCGAACACCGGGGAGCTGTTTTTT. This sequence encodes CASSPDRSNTGELFF.

The J gene is TRBJ1-1, the V gene TRBV28; D is undetermined. The length of the CDR3 is 13 residues. The V gene's germline CDR1 is MDHEN and CDR2 SYDVKM. The ends were cut back, 7 bases at V and 5 bases at J, with 14 bases in the middle. Here the CDR3 reads CASIGSGDTEAFF. CDR3 DNA: TGTGCCAGCATTGGGTCCGGGGATACTGAAGCTTTCTTT.

This chain joins TRBV27 and TRBJ1-1; D not certain. The CDR3 is 13 residues long. Germline CDR1 is MNHEY and CDR2 is SMNVEV (reference sequence). V was pared by 6 bases and J by 6 bases, with 14 bases between. The CDR3 nucleotides read TGTGCCAGCAGATATGTTTTACAGTCTGAAGCTTTCTTT. Translated: CASRYVLQSEAFF.

V gene TRBV6-2 or TRBV6-3 combines with J gene TRBJ2-2; D possibly corresponds to TRBD1 (5 bases). CDR3 length: 13 amino acids. Deletions cut 5 bases from V and 6 bases from J, with 10 bases between. Germline CDR1 is MNHEY and CDR2 is SVGEGT. For the CDR3, the DNA is TGTGCCAGCAGTCCCCAGGGCTCCGGGGAGCTGTTTTTT. Amino acids: CASSPQGSGELFF.

This clone was seen more than once but under ten times. The chain has TRBV7-2 and TRBJ2-6; maybe TRBD2 (6 bases). The CDR3 sequence is 15 residues long. Between the trimmed V and J ends, which lost 2 bases and 1 base, there was a span of 6 bases. Germline V gene data show CDR1 as SGHTA and CDR2 as FQGNSA. The CDR3 bases are TGTGCCAGCAGCTTACGGGGGTCTGGGGCCAACGTCCTGACTTTC. This codes for CASSLRGSGANVLTF.

CDR3 residues: CATSRVGTGNTEAFF. DNA for the CDR3: TGTGCCACCAGCAGAGTAGGGACAGGGAACACTGAAGCTTTCTTT. This chain joins TRBV15 and TRBJ1-1; 8 bases are shared with TRBD1. J lost 1 base, V lost 1 base, and 2 bases had no gene match. Germline lookup yields CDR1 LNHNV and CDR2 YYDKDF (reference sequence). This CDR3 region has 15 residues.

V gene TRBV19 combines with J gene TRBJ1-5; the match to TRBD1 covers 8 bases. With V trimmed by 8 bases and J by 7 bases, 4 bases remained unmatched. The CDR3 covers 12 residues. Per germline, CDR1 LNHDA and CDR2 SQIVND (reference sequence). The CDR3 DNA reads TGTGCCAGTGGACAGGGTGGCCAGCCCCAGCATTTT. It yields the protein CASGQGGQPQHF.

The CDR3 sequence is CASSFTSQINEKLFF. Written as DNA, the CDR3 is TGTGCCAGCAGCTTTACCTCTCAGATTAATGAAAAACTGTTTTTT. The V gene is TRBV5-5, the J gene TRBJ1-4, with unresolved D. This CDR3 region has 15 residues. Germline CDR1 and CDR2: SGHKS and YYEKEE (reference sequence). Between the trimmed V and J ends, which lost 2 bases and 4 bases, there was a span of 12 bases.

The rearrangement joins TRBV2 to TRBJ1-5; 8 bases agree with TRBD1. The ends lost 5 bases at V and 1 base at J; junction bases unmatched: 7. Germline CDR1 and CDR2: SNHLY and FYNNEI. The CDR3 totals 16 residues. The CDR3 loop is CASSLDRGASNQPQHF. The CDR3 DNA follows: TGTGCCAGCAGTCTCGACAGGGGCGCGAGCAATCAGCCCCAGCATTTT.

The CDR3 region has the DNA TGTGCCAGCAGCTTAGATTTACGGGGTAATGGCTACACCTTC. Translation gives CASSLDLRGNGYTF. V is TRBV11-2 and J is TRBJ1-2; D remains unclear. V was shortened by 0 bases and J by 6 bases, with 11 bases between the two germline ends. The germline V gene has CDR1 SGHAT and CDR2 FQNNGV. The CDR3 is made up of 14 amino acids.

The rearrangement uses TRBV2 and TRBJ1-6; a possible D gene is TRBD1 (5 bases). Per the germline V gene, CDR1 is SNHLY and CDR2 is FYNNEI. Deletions cut 6 bases from V and 4 bases from J, with 10 bases between. CDR3 size: 14 residues. The CDR3, as DNA: TGTGCCAGCAGAGGGGCCCGGTATAATTCACCCCTCCACTTT. It is translated as CASRGARYNSPLHF.

The chain links TRBV11-3 to TRBJ2-3, with D perhaps TRBD2 (7 bases). Germline V gene lookup returns CDR1 SGHNT and CDR2 YENEEA. The CDR3 has 14 amino acids. The germline V and J ends were trimmed by 9 bases and 2 bases, with 15 bases remaining between them. The CDR3 sequence is CASSPRGPTDTQYF. DNA of the CDR3: TGTGCCAGTTCCCCGCGGGGGCCCACAGATACGCAGTATTTT.

This sequence joins TRBV7-8 and TRBJ2-5; TRBD2 aligns across 14 bases. Germline CDR1 is SGHVS and CDR2 is FQNEAQ. Trimming at V came to 5 bases and at J to 1 base, leaving 9 bases not matched to a gene. This CDR3 comprises 18 residues. The CDR3 sequence: CASSLRTSGRSFQETQYF. The CDR3 DNA reads TGTGCCAGCAGCCTTCGGACTAGCGGGAGGAGCTTCCAAGAGACCCAGTACTTC.

A few counts support this clone. The chain is built from TRBV5-1 and TRBJ2-1; 7 bases align to TRBD2. This CDR3 comprises 16 residues. Germline V lookup: CDR1 SGHRS, CDR2 YFSETQ. V shed 3 bases, J shed 5 bases, and the junction held 11 bases outside the gene matches. CDR3 bases: TGCGCCAGCAGCTCGGGGACTACCAACAAGGACAATGAGCAGTTCTTC. Its protein is CASSSGTTNKDNEQFF.